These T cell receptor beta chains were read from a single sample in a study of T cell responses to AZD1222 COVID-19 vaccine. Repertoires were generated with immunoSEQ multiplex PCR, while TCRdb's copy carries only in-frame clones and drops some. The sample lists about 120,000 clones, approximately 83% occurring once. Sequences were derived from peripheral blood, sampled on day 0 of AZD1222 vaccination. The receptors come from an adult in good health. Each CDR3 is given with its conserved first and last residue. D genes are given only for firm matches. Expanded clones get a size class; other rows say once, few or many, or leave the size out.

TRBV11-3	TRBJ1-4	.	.	CASSSNRRPATNEKLFF	TGTGCCAGCAGCTCGAACAGGCGGCCTGCAACTAATGAAAAACTGTTTTTT
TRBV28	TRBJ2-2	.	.	CASSSRGWPGELFF	TGTGCCAGCAGTTCACGAGGGTGGCCCGGGGAGCTGTTTTTT
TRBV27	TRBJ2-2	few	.	CASSLSSGAGTGELFF	TGTGCCAGCAGTTTATCTTCGGGGGCAGGCACCGGGGAGCTGTTTTTT
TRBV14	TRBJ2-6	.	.	CASSPRQGGGSGANVLTF	TGTGCCAGCAGCCCCAGGCAGGGAGGGGGATCTGGGGCCAACGTCCTGACTTTC
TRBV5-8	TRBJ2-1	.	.	CASSLVARAVGEQFF	TGTGCCAGCAGCTTGGTCGCCAGGGCAGTTGGGGAGCAGTTCTTC
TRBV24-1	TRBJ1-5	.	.	CATSGGSRAGSNQPQHF	TGTGCCACCAGTGGGGGATCCAGGGCGGGTAGCAATCAGCCCCAGCATTTT
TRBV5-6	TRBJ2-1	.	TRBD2	CASSLGLAGGRVF	TGTGCCAGCAGCTTGGGTCTAGCGGGGGGCAGGGTCTTC
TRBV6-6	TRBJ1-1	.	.	CASSPHEDRNTEAFF	TGTGCCAGCAGTCCGCATGAGGACAGGAACACTGAAGCTTTCTTT
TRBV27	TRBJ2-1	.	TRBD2	CASSLRIAGGRSEQFF	TGTGCCAGCAGTTTAAGAATAGCGGGAGGCCGGAGTGAGCAGTTCTTC
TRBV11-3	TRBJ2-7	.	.	CASRGMMVYEQYF	TGTGCCAGCAGGGGGATGATGGTGTACGAGCAGTACTTC
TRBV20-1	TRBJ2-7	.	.	CSARAPREQYF	TGCAGTGCTAGAGCCCCCCGCGAGCAGTACTTC
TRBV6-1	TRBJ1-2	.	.	CASSEPRLAGYTF	TGTGCCAGCAGTGAACCGCGGTTGGCTGGCTACACCTTC
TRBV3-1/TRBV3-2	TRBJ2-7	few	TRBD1	CASSQDGTDNSYEQYF	TGTGCCAGCAGCCAAGATGGGACAGACAACTCCTACGAGCAGTACTTC
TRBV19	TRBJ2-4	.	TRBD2	CASSSASGRKAGNIQYF	TGTGCCAGTAGTTCGGCTAGCGGGAGGAAGGCGGGAAACATTCAGTACTTC
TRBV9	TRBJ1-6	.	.	CASSVGTAHNSPLHF	TGTGCCAGCAGCGTAGGGACGGCCCATAATTCACCCCTCCACTTT
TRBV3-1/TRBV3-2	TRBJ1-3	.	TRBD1	CASSPHQDRGNTIYF	TGTGCCAGCAGCCCCCACCAGGACAGGGGAAACACCATATATTTT
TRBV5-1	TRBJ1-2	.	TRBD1	CASSPSGTGDYGYTF	TGCGCCAGCAGCCCCTCCGGGACAGGGGATTATGGCTACACCTTC